What follows are 25 T cell receptor beta chains derived from one specimen sequenced in a study of OX40 agonist ivuxolimab in advanced cancers. Generated by immunoSEQ multiplex PCR, the TCRdb table keeps only in-frame clones and is missing some. This sample has nearly 95,000 clones, with roughly 94% found just once. The sequences come from CD4+ or CD8+ T cells sorted from blood, collected in a trial of the OX40 agonist ivuxolimab. The source of these receptors is an adult with an advanced solid tumor such as melanoma, head and neck, liver or kidney cancer.

The rearrangement joins TRBV7-9 to TRBJ2-1, with D unclear. Trimming took off 5 bases at V and 7 bases at J, with 6 bases between the two ends. Germline values: CDR1 SEHNR, CDR2 FQNEAQ (reference sequence). The CDR3 runs 11 residues. The CDR3 loop reads CASSTQNEQFF. CDR3 sequence (DNA): TGTGCCAGCAGCACTCAAAATGAGCAGTTCTTC. Looking up the rest from reference TRBV7-9 and TRBJ2-1 gives the full variable domain: DTGVSQNPRHKITKRGQNVTFRCDPISEHNRLYWYRQTLGQGPEFLTYFQNEAQLEKSRLLSDRFSAERPKGSFSTLEIQRTEQGDSAMYLCASSTQNEQFFGPGTRLTVL.

The chain employs TRBV5-1 and TRBJ2-7; no firm D call. CDR1 SGHRS and CDR2 YFSETQ come from the germline V gene. CDR3 length equals 15 residues. The ends were cut back, 0 bases at V and 0 bases at J, with 10 bases in the middle. The CDR3 DNA reads as TGCGCCAGCAGCTTGGGTGCAGGCGCCTCCTACGAGCAGTACTTC. Its protein product is CASSLGAGASYEQYF.

The J gene is TRBJ2-1, the V gene TRBV6-5; 15 nucleotides align to TRBD2. Germline-derived CDR1 and CDR2 are MNHEY and SVGAGI. V dropped 2 bases and J dropped 10; count of bases not matched to a gene: 3. The CDR3 totals 15 residues. In DNA, the CDR3 is TGTGCCAGCAGTTACGCCGGGACTAGCGGGGGGGAGCAGTTCTTC. This sequence encodes CASSYAGTSGGEQFF.

This sequence joins TRBV6-5 and TRBJ2-4; maybe TRBD1 (5 bases). The length of the CDR3 is 14 residues. Trimming shortened V by 3 bases and J by 6 bases, and 12 bases separated the two germline ends. CDR1 is MNHEY, CDR2 SVGAGI, per germline. The CDR3 nucleotides are TGTGCCAGCAGTTATAGTCAGGGCGGAAACATTCAGTACTTC. Its translation: CASSYSQGGNIQYF.

The rearrangement links TRBV9 to TRBJ2-5; TRBD2 agrees at 12 bases. The CDR3 extends over 16 amino acids. J lost 1 base, V lost 4 bases, and 5 bases had no gene match. Looked up from germline, CDR1 is SGDLS and CDR2 is YYNGEE. CDR3 bases: TGTGCCAGCAGCCCCGGGACTAGCGGGTCCCAAGAGACCCAGTACTTC. Its protein is CASSPGTSGSQETQYF. Using reference TRBV9 and TRBJ2-5 for the parts outside the CDR3, the full variable domain is DSGVTQTPKHLITATGQRVTLRCSPRSGDLSVYWYQQSLDQGLQFLIQYYNGEERAKGNILERFSAQQFPDLHSELNLSSLELGDSALYFCASSPGTSGSQETQYFGPGTRLLVL.

This chain links TRBV10-2 with TRBJ1-3, with TRBD1 matching over 8 bases. Per germline, CDR1 WSHSY and CDR2 SAAADI. V shed 0 bases and J 5 bases; nucleotides not matched to a gene: 3. This CDR3 spans 15 amino acids. The CDR3 loop is CASSESWTGRNTIYF. The CDR3 region has the DNA TGCGCCAGCAGTGAGTCTTGGACAGGGCGAAACACCATATATTTT.

The chain couples TRBV10-1 to TRBJ2-2; perhaps TRBD1 as D (6 bases). The germline gives CDR1 WNHNN, CDR2 SYGVQD (reference sequence). This CDR3 spans 14 amino acids. V lost 3 bases to trimming and J lost 6 bases, with 11 bases between them. The CDR3, as DNA: TGCGCCAGCAGTGATGGGACACATCCCGGGGAGCTGTTTTTT. It is translated as CASSDGTHPGELFF.

This chain uses TRBV5-1 with TRBJ2-1; perhaps TRBD1 as D (6 bases). Trimming removed 2 bases from V and 7 bases from J, with 10 bases in between. This CDR3 contains 13 residues. The germline V gene encodes CDR1 SGHRS and CDR2 YFSETQ. CDR3 protein: CASSFAGVNEQFF. The CDR3 DNA follows: TGCGCCAGCAGCTTCGCAGGGGTAAATGAGCAGTTCTTC.

Points on this clone: This same CDR3 is encoded by further DNA sequences in the sample. The chain has TRBV25-1 and TRBJ2-3; 7 bases align to TRBD1. There are 15 residues in the CDR3. The V gene's germline CDR1 is MGHDK and CDR2 SYGVNS. Germline trimming cut 3 bases from V and 5 bases from J; bases unmatched to any gene: 8. The CDR3, as DNA: TGTGCCAGCAGTGATCTAAGGGGGCGGAAAGATACGCAGTATTTT. Its protein is CASSDLRGRKDTQYF.

The V and J genes are TRBV13 and TRBJ2-7; possible D gene TRBD2, 5 bases. CDR1 is PRHDT, CDR2 FYEKMQ, per germline (reference sequence). This CDR3 has 14 amino acids. The V end lost 5 bases, the J end lost 0 bases, and 11 bases lay between the germline ends. CDR3 amino acids: CASSPAGNSYEQYF. The CDR3 DNA is TGTGCCAGCAGCCCAGCCGGGAACTCCTACGAGCAGTACTTC.

V gene TRBV6-6 combines with J gene TRBJ2-7; D unclear. V was clipped by 6 bases and J by 2 bases, with 17 bases between them. The CDR3 has 15 residues. Germline assignment: CDR1 MNHNY and CDR2 SVGAGI (reference sequence). This CDR3 is CASSHSMAPTYEQYF. The CDR3 DNA follows: TGTGCCAGCAGCCATTCCATGGCCCCAACCTACGAGCAGTACTTC.

V and J are TRBV7-2 and TRBJ2-5, with D possibly TRBD2 on 5 matching bases. The better agreement between TRBJ2-7 and the DNA end casts doubt on the J call. CDR3 size: 15 residues. CDR1 is SGHTA, CDR2 FQGNSA, per germline. The CDR3 sequence: CASSHHSVATYEQYF. CDR3 bases: TGTGCCAGCAGCCACCACTCAGTAGCGACCTACGAGCAGTACTTC.

This chain joins TRBV27 and TRBJ2-1; D may be TRBD1 or TRBD2 (7 bases each). Trimming took 7 bases from V and 0 from J, leaving 13 bases between them. Germline values: CDR1 MNHEY, CDR2 SMNVEV (reference sequence). The CDR3 runs 15 residues. CDR3 amino acids: CASNFRGGSYNEQFF. As DNA, the CDR3 is TGTGCCAGCAACTTCAGGGGGGGCTCCTACAATGAGCAGTTCTTC.

V and J are TRBV4-1 and TRBJ2-1, with 9 bases aligning to TRBD2. The CDR3 has 16 residues. V shed 1 base and J 4 bases; nucleotides not matched to a gene: 5. In germline, CDR1 is MGHRA, CDR2 YSYEKL. As DNA, the CDR3 is TGCGCCAGCAGCCAAGCGGTTAGCGGGAGATACAATGAGCAGTTCTTC. It is translated as CASSQAVSGRYNEQFF.

This rearrangement joins TRBV30 to TRBJ1-2; D is undetermined. The CDR3 consists of 14 residues. CDR1 and CDR2 from the germline V gene are GTSNPN and SVGIG (reference sequence). The ends were cut back, 5 bases at V and 2 bases at J, with 15 bases in the middle. CDR3 sequence (DNA): TGTGCCTGGGCCACCGGGCGCAGCAACTATGGCTACACCTTC. It codes for CAWATGRSNYGYTF. The full variable domain, in which reference TRBV30 and TRBJ1-2 provide the parts outside the CDR3, is SQTIHQWPATLVQPVGSPLSLECTVEGTSNPNLYWYRQAAGRGLQLLFYSVGIGQISSEVPQNLSASRPQDRQFILSSKKLLLSDSGFYLCAWATGRSNYGYTFGSGTRLTVV.

V is TRBV27 and J is TRBJ2-7; possibly TRBD2 for D (5 bases). The V gene's germline CDR1 is MNHEY and CDR2 SMNVEV (reference sequence). V was cut by 2 bases and J by 5 bases, with 10 bases left in between. This CDR3 has 13 residues. The CDR3 loop reads CASSLAGNHEQYF. CDR3 sequence (DNA): TGTGCCAGCAGTTTAGCCGGGAACCACGAGCAGTACTTC.

V and J are TRBV12-5 and TRBJ2-1; 9 nucleotides align to TRBD2. The CDR3 loop spans 15 amino acids. Germline CDR1 and CDR2: LGHNT and FRNRAP. Losses at the gene ends were 2 bases for V and 5 bases for J; bases not matched to a gene: 4. As DNA, the CDR3 is TGTGCTAGTGGTTTGCGACTAGCGGTAGACAATGAGCAGTTCTTC. Translated, it gives CASGLRLAVDNEQFF.

The V and J genes are TRBV27 and TRBJ1-1; no clear D. Germline values: CDR1 MNHEY, CDR2 SMNVEV (reference sequence). This CDR3 is built from 14 residues. Trimming removed 2 bases from V and 5 bases from J, with 12 bases in between. CDR3 residues: CASSLSLLGTEAFF. CDR3 nucleotide sequence: TGTGCCAGCAGTTTAAGTTTATTGGGGACTGAAGCTTTCTTT.

This chain connects TRBV10-3 to TRBJ1-2; 7 positions match TRBD1. The CDR3 is 16 amino acids. CDR1 is ENHRY and CDR2 is SYGVKD in the germline V gene. V shed 2 bases, J shed 8 bases, and the junction held 14 bases outside the gene matches. DNA of the CDR3: TGTGCCATCAGTGAGACAGAGACAGGGACTCGGCTCGGCTACACCTTC. Translated, it gives CAISETETGTRLGYTF.

V is TRBV18 and J is TRBJ2-7; D may be TRBD1 (6 bases). With 6 bases removed from V and 5 bases from J, the gap between germline ends came to 11 bases. CDR1 and CDR2 (germline): KGHSH, LQKENI. The length of the CDR3 is 12 residues. The CDR3 DNA reads TGTGCCAGCTCTCAGGACAGCCACGAGCAGTACTTC. This sequence encodes CASSQDSHEQYF.

The chain carries TRBV27 and TRBJ2-5; 7 positions agree with TRBD1. Unmatched junction bases numbered 0, after V lost 1 base and J lost 7 bases. From germline, CDR1 is MNHEY and CDR2 SMNVEV (reference sequence). The CDR3 contains 12 residues. CDR3 sequence reads: CASSLYRGTQYF. CDR3 coding DNA: TGTGCCAGCAGTTTATACAGGGGGACCCAGTACTTC.

This clone was recorded once. This sequence joins TRBV7-8 and TRBJ2-2, with D uncertain. Trimming took off 1 base at V and 8 bases at J, with 5 bases between the two ends. This CDR3 contains 12 residues. The germline gives CDR1 SGHVS, CDR2 FQNEAQ. CDR3 DNA: TGTGCCAGCAGCTTAGTCCGTGGGGAGCTGTTTTTT. Its protein is CASSLVRGELFF.

This clone was seen a single time. This chain uses TRBV5-1 with TRBJ1-2; unclear D gene. In germline, CDR1 is SGHRS, CDR2 YFSETQ. This CDR3 comprises 11 residues. Trimming stripped 0 bases from V and 9 bases from J, with 6 bases between. The CDR3 sequence: CASSLASRYTF. The CDR3 DNA sequence: TGCGCCAGCAGCTTGGCCTCCCGCTACACCTTC.

This rearrangement joins TRBV5-5 to TRBJ2-1, with 9 bases fitting TRBD1. CDR3 length: 15 amino acids. Germline V gives CDR1 SGHKS, CDR2 YYEKEE (reference sequence). V dropped 4 bases and J dropped 8; count of bases not matched to a gene: 10. CDR3: CASSTSDRGNYEQFF. As DNA, the CDR3 is TGTGCCAGCAGCACCTCGGACAGGGGAAACTATGAGCAGTTCTTC.

The CDR3 sequence: CASLTGNNRGYTF. The CDR3 bases are TGTGCCAGTCTGACAGGGAACAACCGCGGCTACACCTTC. This chain joins TRBV27 and TRBJ1-2, with 7 bases identical to TRBD1. From germline, CDR1 is MNHEY and CDR2 SMNVEV (reference sequence). This CDR3 comprises 13 residues. The J segment lost 8 bases and the V segment lost 9 bases, leaving 12 bases of the junction unmatched.